One and the same sample provided the 3 T cell receptor beta chains below, sequenced in a study of T cells expressing NK-cell markers. For each CDR3 protein, TCRdb gives one entry from its re-call of the 5' RACE reads, without DNA. This sample's table has 550,000 or so distinct CDR3 sequences. The sequencing sample was made of blood T cells: a sorted CD56 or NKG2C T cell subset, CD4+ or CD8+ T cells, or bulk PBMC T cells (not recorded which). These receptors were obtained from a man between 18 and 35 years old in good health.

The chain couples TRBV7-2 to TRBJ2-7; TCRdb reports TRBD2, a call that lacks DNA to check it against. Germline V gives CDR1 SGHTA, CDR2 FQGNSA. This CDR3 is built from 14 residues. The CDR3 is CASRPDIAGNEQYF.

The chain links TRBV28 to TRBJ2-5; TCRdb designates TRBD2, a call that cannot be tested without DNA. The CDR3 covers 12 residues. The germline V gene encodes CDR1 MDHEN and CDR2 SYDVKM. The CDR3 sequence: CASSFRAGGQYF.

The gene calls are TRBV29-1 and TRBJ2-7; TCRdb's D gene call, TRBD2, goes unchecked for lack of DNA. The CDR3 is made up of 15 amino acids. The germline CDR1 and CDR2 sequences are SQVTM and ANQGSEA. The CDR3 spells CSVCRKAGGGYEQYF.